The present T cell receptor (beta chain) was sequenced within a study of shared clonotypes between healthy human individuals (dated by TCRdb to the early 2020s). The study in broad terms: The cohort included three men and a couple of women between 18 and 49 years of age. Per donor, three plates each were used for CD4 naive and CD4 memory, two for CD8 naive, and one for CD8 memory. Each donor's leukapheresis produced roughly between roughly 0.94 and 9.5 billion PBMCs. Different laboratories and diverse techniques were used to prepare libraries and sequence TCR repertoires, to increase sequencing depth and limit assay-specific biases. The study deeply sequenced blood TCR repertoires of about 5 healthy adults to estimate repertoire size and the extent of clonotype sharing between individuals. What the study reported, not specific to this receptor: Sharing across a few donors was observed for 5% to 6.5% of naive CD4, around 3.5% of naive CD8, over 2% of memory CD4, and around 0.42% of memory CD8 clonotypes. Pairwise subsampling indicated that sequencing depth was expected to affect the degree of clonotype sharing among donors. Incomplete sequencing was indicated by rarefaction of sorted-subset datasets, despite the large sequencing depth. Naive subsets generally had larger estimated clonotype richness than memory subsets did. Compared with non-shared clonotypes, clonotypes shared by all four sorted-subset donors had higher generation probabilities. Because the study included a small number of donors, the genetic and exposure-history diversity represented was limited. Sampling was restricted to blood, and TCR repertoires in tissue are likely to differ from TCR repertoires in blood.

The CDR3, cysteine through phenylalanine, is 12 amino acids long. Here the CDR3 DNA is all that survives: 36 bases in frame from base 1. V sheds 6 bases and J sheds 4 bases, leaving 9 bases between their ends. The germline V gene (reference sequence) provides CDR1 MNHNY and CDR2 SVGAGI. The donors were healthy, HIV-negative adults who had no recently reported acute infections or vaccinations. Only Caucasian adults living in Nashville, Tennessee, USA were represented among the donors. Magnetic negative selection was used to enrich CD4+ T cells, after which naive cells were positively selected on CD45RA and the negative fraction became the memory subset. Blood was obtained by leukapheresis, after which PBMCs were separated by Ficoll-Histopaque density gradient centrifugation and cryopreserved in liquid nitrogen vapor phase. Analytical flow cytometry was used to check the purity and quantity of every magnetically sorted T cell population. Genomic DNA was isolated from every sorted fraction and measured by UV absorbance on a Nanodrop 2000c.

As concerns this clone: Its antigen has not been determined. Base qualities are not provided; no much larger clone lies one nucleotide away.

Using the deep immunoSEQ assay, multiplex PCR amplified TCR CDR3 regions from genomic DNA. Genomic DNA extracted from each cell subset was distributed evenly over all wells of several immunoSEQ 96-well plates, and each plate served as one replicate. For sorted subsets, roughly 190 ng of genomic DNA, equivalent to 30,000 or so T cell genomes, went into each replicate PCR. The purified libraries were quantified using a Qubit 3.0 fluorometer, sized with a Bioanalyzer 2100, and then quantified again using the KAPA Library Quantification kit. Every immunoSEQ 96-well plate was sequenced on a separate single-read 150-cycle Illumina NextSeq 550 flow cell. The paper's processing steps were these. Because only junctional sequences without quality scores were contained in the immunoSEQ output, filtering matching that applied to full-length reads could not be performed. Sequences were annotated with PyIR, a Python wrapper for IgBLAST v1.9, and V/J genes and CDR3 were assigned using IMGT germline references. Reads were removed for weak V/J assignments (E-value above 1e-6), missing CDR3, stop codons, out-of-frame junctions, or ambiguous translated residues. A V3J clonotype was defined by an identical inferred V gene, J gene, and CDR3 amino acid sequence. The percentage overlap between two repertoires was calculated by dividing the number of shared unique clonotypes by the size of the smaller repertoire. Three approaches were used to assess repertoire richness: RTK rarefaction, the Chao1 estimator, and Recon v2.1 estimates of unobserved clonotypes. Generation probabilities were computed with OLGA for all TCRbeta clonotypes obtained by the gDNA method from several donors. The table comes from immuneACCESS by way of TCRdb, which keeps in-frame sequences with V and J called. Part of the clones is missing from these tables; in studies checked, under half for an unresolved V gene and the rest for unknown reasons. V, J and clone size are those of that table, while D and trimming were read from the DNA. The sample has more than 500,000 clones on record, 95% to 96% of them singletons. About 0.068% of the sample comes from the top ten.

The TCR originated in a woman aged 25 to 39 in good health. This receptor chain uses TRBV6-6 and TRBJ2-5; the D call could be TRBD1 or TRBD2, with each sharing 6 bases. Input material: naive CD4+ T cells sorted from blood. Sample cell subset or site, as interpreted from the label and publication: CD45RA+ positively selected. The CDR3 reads CASREGGETQYF. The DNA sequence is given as TGTGCCAGCAGGGAGGGGGGAGAGACCCAGTACTTC.